This T cell receptor beta chain stems from a study of metastatic and nonmetastatic thyroid tumors. Study overall: For malignant and benign thyroid patients, tumor or nodule tissue and blood were the sources whose repertoires were compared.

Study conclusions and caveats: According to reports, the diversity of TCR beta was significantly higher in malignant thyroid tumors than in benign nodules, and this held in both blood and tumor samples.

The CDR3 is 14 residues long. Between the trimmed V and J ends, which lost 1 base and 0 bases, there was a span of 6 bases. Germline CDR1 is SGHNT and CDR2 is YENEEA. TCRdb re-called clones via MiXCR from the PCR reads. The sample yields over 13,000 clones, 24% seen once. This clone was seen many times. Antigen specificity is unknown. Among the patients, none had received any treatment before thyroid surgery. The sequenced material came from tumor tissue. The chain couples TRBV11-3 to TRBJ1-1; D gene ambiguous. This receptor was taken from a female donor with papillary thyroid cancer or a benign thyroid nodule (not recorded which). Some clones in this sample may be carry-over from other donors' samples. CDR3 protein: CASSLGEVNTEAFF. The CDR3, as DNA: TGTGCCAGCAGCTTAGGGGAGGTGAACACTGAAGCTTTCTTT.